This T cell receptor (beta chain) derives from a study of T-cell memory formation after mild COVID-19. Study-level background: Clusters were largely donor specific. Study-wide results and caveats: Detection of some responders pre-infection suggested pre-existing cross-reactive memory T cells participated. Whereas later expanders leaned CD4+, clones contracting day 15 to 85 showed a balanced CD4/CD8 makeup.

This clonotype was counted between two and nine times. The antigen is undetermined. From germline, CDR1 is SQVTM and CDR2 ANQGSEA. CDR3 length: 13 amino acids. Trimming took 8 bases from V and 5 from J, leaving 17 bases between them. Using constant-segment primers, 5'RACE produced TCR alpha and TCR beta cDNA libraries carrying sample barcodes and UMIs. From the 5' RACE reads, TCRdb called clonotypes with MiXCR, one entry per CDR3 protein. The table has around 200,000 distinct CDR3 sequences, around 9.1% seen once. The sample consisted of PBMCs or a T cell subset sorted from them (not recorded which). The sequence came from a man between 18 and 29 years old who had mild COVID-19 (a few samples of this study predate the infection). Cell type and time point are not known. The chain recombines TRBV29-1 with TRBJ2-3; perhaps TRBD2 as D (5 bases). CDR3 loop: CSTLGELRDTQYF. In DNA, the CDR3 is TGCAGCACCCTTGGGGAGTTGAGAGATACGCAGTATTTT.